These 5 T cell receptor beta chains were all obtained from the same sample, sequenced in a study of regulatory T cells in long-lasting Graves disease. Through Arm-PCR of CDR3 regions and iRepertoire HTBI primers, TCR beta libraries were built. TCRdb passed the multiplex PCR reads through MiXCR, listing each CDR3 protein once. This sample has around 400,000 distinct CDR3 sequences; approximately 16% occur once, and the top ten carry 7.8%. The time point is: newly diagnosed GD, antithyroid drugs for less than 3 months. The TCR library was prepared using RNA isolated from PBMCs. These same records also appear under a second study, on T cells in Graves' hyperthyroidism and ophthalmopathy.

The input for sequencing was peripheral blood mononuclear cells (PBMCs), taken at new diagnosis, from a patient treated with antithyroid drugs. The receptors were gathered from a woman between 40 and 50 years old with Graves disease.

The chain has TRBV6-5 and TRBJ1-6, with 7 bases fitting TRBD1. V lost 2 bases to trimming and J lost 10 bases; unmatched junction nucleotides: 5. Germline V gives CDR1 MNHEY, CDR2 SVGAGI. This CDR3 has 14 residues. This CDR3 is CASSYRGLGSPLHF. The CDR3, as DNA: TGTGCCAGCAGTTACAGGGGGCTCGGCTCACCCCTCCACTTT.

CDR3 nucleotide sequence: TGCAGTGCTAGAGGTGGTCAGGATGGCTACACCTTC. This sequence encodes CSARGGQDGYTF. The chain combines TRBV20-1 with TRBJ1-2; no firm D call. The length of the CDR3 is 12 residues. The ends were cut back, 1 base at V and 6 bases at J, with 9 bases in the middle. Per germline, CDR1 DFQATT and CDR2 SNEGSKA (reference sequence).

The sample holds many counts of this clonotype. V usage is TRBV6-2 or TRBV6-3 and J usage is TRBJ2-5; 11 nucleotides agree with TRBD1. This CDR3 spans 17 amino acids. The J segment lost 5 bases and the V segment lost 0 bases, leaving 8 bases of the junction unmatched. Germline V gene lookup returns CDR1 MNHEY and CDR2 SVGEGT. CDR3 nucleotide sequence: TGTGCCAGCAGTTACTCAGTTCAGGACAGGGGGCGTGAGACCCAGTACTTC. Encoded protein: CASSYSVQDRGRETQYF.

This clonotype was counted many times. CDR3 bases: TGTGCCAGCAGCCCCTCGAGGACAGGGGGACGAGAAACCATATATTTT. Its protein is CASSPSRTGGRETIYF. This sequence joins TRBV3-1 and TRBJ1-3, with 10 positions matching TRBD1. From germline, CDR1 is LGHDT and CDR2 YNNKEL (reference sequence). J gave up 10 bases and V 4 bases, and 13 bases lay outside the gene matches. This CDR3 is 16 amino acids long.

This clonotype showed up many times. The V gene is TRBV12-3 or TRBV12-4, the J gene TRBJ2-2; D tentatively reads TRBD1 or TRBD2 (5 bases each). Between the trimmed V and J ends, which lost 6 bases and 8 bases, there was a span of 13 bases. The CDR3 sequence is 13 residues long. CDR3 DNA sequence: TGTGCCAGCAGCCGGGACCGTCTGGGGGAGCTGTTTTTT. Residues: CASSRDRLGELFF.